This T cell receptor beta chain was recovered during a study of graft-versus-host responses after intestinal transplantation. Sequencing was performed with immunoSEQ multiplex PCR; in TCRdb, only in-frame clones are kept and a portion is missing. This table has 81,000 or so clones, over 85% appearing once. About this clone itself: Its target is unknown.

The CDR3 has 16 amino acids. The V end lost 4 bases, the J end lost 4 bases, and 20 bases lay between the germline ends. Germline V gene sequence: CDR1 SGDLS, CDR2 YYNGEE. The sample consisted of unstimulated CD8+ T cells sorted from spleen or lymph node cells, taken before transplant. The chain couples TRBV9 to TRBJ1-2; tentative D call: TRBD1 (6 bases). This TCR was recovered from a human donor who was the organ donor for an intestinal transplant. The CDR3 here is CASSSLPGTPPYGYTF. The CDR3 DNA sequence: TGTGCCAGCAGCTCTCTGCCGGGGACACCTCCCTATGGCTACACCTTC.